This T cell receptor (beta chain) was profiled in a study of T cells in Graves' hyperthyroidism and ophthalmopathy. Using RNA transcripts as the source, TCR beta CDR3 regions were amplified. In the first-round RT-PCR of the TCR CDR3, the HTBI primer set was used. TCRdb re-derived calls from the multiplex PCR reads in MiXCR, one entry per CDR3 protein. This sample has about 690,000 distinct CDR3 sequences, with roughly a sixth found just once. This clonotype was observed many times. The CDR3 covers 12 residues. The V end lost 7 bases, the J end lost 5 bases, and 12 bases lay between the germline ends. Germline values: CDR1 SNHLY, CDR2 FYNNEI.

The V and J genes are TRBV2 and TRBJ2-7; no definite D call. Sequences were obtained from blood. This clonotype was obtained from a man over 45 with Graves' hyperthyroidism. The CDR3 loop reads CASISTDDEQYF. The CDR3 coding sequence is TGTGCCAGCATTAGCACCGACGACGAGCAGTACTTC.